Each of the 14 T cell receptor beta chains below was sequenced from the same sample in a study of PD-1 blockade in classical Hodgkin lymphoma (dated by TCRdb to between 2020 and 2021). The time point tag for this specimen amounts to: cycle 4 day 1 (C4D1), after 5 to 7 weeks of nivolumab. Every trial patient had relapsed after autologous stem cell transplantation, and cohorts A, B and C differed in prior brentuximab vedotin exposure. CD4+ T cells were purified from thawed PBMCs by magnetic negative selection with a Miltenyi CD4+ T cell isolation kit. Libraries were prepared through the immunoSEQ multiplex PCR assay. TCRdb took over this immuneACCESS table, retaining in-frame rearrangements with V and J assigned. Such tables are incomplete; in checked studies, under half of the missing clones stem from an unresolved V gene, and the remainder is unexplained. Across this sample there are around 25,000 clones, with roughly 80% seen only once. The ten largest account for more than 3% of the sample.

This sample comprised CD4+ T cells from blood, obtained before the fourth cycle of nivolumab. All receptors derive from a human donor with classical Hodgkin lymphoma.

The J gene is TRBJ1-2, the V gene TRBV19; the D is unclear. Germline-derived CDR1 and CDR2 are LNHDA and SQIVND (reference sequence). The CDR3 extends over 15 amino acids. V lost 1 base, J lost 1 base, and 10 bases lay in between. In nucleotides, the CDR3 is TGTGCCAGTAGTATAGTGGCAGAGGTTAACTATGGCTACACCTTC. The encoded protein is CASSIVAEVNYGYTF.

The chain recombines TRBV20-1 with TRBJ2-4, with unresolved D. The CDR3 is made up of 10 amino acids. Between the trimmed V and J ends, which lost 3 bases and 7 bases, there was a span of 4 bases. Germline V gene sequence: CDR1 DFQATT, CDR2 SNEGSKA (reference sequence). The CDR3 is CSASQNIQYF. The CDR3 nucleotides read TGCAGTGCTAGCCAGAACATTCAGTACTTC.

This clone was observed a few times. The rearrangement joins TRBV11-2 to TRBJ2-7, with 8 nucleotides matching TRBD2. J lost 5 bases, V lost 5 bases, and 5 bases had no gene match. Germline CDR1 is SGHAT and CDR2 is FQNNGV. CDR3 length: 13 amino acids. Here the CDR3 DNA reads TGTGCCAGCAGCGTGAGCGGGGGCAACGAGCAGTACTTC. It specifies CASSVSGGNEQYF.

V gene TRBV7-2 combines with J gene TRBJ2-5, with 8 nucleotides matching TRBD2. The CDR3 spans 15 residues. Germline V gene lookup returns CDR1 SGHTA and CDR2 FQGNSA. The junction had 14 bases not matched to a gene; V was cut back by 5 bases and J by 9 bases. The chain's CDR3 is CASSHTTSGGSAQYF. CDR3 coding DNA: TGTGCCAGCAGCCACACAACCTCGGGGGGGTCGGCCCAGTACTTC.

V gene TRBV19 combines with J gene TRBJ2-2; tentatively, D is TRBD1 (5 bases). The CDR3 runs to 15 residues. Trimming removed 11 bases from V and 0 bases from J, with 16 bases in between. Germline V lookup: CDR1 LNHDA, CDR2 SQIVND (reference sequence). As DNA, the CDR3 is TGTGCCTCACGGCAGGGATCCGCGAACACCGGGGAGCTGTTTTTT. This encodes CASRQGSANTGELFF.

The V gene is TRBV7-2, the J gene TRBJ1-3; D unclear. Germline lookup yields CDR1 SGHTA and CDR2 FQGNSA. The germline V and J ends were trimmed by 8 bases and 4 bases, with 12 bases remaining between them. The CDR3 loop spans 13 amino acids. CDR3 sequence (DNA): TGTGCCAGCTCCTACCAAGGGGGAAACACCATATATTTT. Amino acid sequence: CASSYQGGNTIYF.

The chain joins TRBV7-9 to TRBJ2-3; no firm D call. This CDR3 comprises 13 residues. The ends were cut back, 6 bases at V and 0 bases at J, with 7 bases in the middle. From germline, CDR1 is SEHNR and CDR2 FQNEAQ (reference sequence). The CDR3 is CASRGMSTDTQYF. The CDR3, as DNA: TGTGCCAGCAGAGGTATGAGCACAGATACGCAGTATTTT.

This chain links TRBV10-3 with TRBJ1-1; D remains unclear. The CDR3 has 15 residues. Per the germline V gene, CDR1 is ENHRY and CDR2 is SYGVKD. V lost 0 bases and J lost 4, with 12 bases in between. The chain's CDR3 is CAISESPIGGTEAFF. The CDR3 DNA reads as TGTGCCATCAGTGAGTCTCCGATAGGAGGCACTGAAGCTTTCTTT.

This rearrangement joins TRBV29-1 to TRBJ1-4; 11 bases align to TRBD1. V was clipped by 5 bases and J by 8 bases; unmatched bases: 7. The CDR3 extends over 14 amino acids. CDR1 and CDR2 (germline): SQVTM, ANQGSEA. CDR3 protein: CSVWTGGLGEKLFF. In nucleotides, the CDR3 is TGCAGCGTTTGGACAGGGGGCTTAGGAGAAAAACTGTTTTTT.

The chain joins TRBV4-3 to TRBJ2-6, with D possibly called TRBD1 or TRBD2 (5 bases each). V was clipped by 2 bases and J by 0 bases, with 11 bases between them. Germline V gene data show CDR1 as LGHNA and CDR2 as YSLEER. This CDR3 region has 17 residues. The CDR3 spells CASSQRPGSSGANVLTF. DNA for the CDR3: TGCGCCAGCAGCCAACGTCCAGGGAGCTCTGGGGCCAACGTCCTGACTTTC.

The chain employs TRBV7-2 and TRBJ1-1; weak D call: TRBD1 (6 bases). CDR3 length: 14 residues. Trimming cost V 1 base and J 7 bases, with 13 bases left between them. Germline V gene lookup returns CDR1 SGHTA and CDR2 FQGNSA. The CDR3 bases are TGTGCCAGCAGCTTAGAACGGACAGTCGGTGAAGCTTTCTTT. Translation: CASSLERTVGEAFF.

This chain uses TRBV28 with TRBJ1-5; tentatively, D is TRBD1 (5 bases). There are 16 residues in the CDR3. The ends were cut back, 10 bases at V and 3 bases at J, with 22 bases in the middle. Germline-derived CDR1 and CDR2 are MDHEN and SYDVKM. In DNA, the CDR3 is TGTGCCACCACCCAATACCCAGGGCTTGCCAATCAGCCCCAGCATTTT. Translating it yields CATTQYPGLANQPQHF.

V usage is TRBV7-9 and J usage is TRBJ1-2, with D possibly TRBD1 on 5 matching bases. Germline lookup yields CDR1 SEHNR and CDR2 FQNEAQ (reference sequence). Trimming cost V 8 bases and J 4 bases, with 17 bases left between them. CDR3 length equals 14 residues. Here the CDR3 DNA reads TGTGCCAGCCGCCGAGGGGTCAGTGGCTATGGCTACACCTTC. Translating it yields CASRRGVSGYGYTF.

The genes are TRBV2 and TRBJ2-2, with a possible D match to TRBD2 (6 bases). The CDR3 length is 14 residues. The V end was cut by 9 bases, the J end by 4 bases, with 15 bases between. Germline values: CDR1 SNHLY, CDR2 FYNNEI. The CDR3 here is CASLGGARTGELFF. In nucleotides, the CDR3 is TGTGCCAGTCTTGGCGGGGCTCGCACCGGGGAGCTGTTTTTT.